These 5 T cell receptor beta chains originate from one sample sequenced in a study of blood T cell repertoires in COVID-19. Sequencing used immunoSEQ multiplex PCR; TCRdb keeps in-frame clones, though not all of them. The profile shows fewer than 300,000 clones, 80% to 95% of them singletons. Specimen: PBMCs or T cells enriched from blood (not recorded which). These receptors came from a woman aged 25 to 39 who had recovered from COVID-19.

This clone showed up just once. The chain couples TRBV18 to TRBJ1-1; 7 bases are a match to TRBD1. The junction had 6 bases not matched to a gene; V was cut back by 8 bases and J by 3 bases. The CDR3 contains 13 residues. Germline CDR1 is KGHSH and CDR2 is LQKENI. Written as DNA, the CDR3 is TGTGCCAGCCAAGGCAGGGGGGACACTGAAGCTTTCTTT. It encodes CASQGRGDTEAFF. Full variable domain (outside the CDR3, taken from reference TRBV18 and TRBJ1-1): NAGVMQNPRHLVRRRGQEARLRCSPMKGHSHVYWYRQLPEEGLKFMVYLQKENIIDESGMPKERFSAEFPKEGPSILRIQQVVRGDSAAYFCASQGRGDTEAFFGQGTRLTVV.

The chain recombines TRBV28 with TRBJ2-7; D is perhaps TRBD2 (5 bases). V was cut by 8 bases and J by 2 bases, with 16 bases left in between. Germline V gives CDR1 MDHEN, CDR2 SYDVKM. The CDR3 runs 14 residues. CDR3 bases: TGTGCCAGCTCCTACTTGGACGGGACCTACGAGCAGTACTTC. Protein product: CASSYLDGTYEQYF.

This sequence joins TRBV2 and TRBJ2-7, with D possibly matching TRBD1 (6 bases). The CDR3 is 11 residues long. Trimming pared 3 bases from V and 6 bases from J, leaving 6 bases between. Germline V gives CDR1 SNHLY, CDR2 FYNNEI. This CDR3 is CASSEGAEQYF. The CDR3 region has the DNA TGTGCCAGCAGTGAGGGGGCCGAGCAGTACTTC.

V is TRBV7-9 and J is TRBJ2-7; no reliable D call. V was pared by 5 bases and J by 1 base, with 9 bases between. Germline loops: CDR1 SEHNR, CDR2 FQNEAQ (reference sequence). The CDR3 contains 13 residues. In nucleotides, the CDR3 is TGTGCCAGCAGCGCTAGTCAGTCCTACGAGCAGTACTTC. Its translation: CASSASQSYEQYF.

This sequence joins TRBV10-1 and TRBJ2-5; 11 bases match TRBD2. The V and J ends lost 5 bases and 5 bases, in that order; junction bases with no gene match: 7. The CDR3 has 15 residues. CDR1 WNHNN and CDR2 SYGVQD come from the germline V gene (reference sequence). CDR3 region: CASSRTSGSSETQYF. The CDR3 region has the DNA TGCGCCAGCAGTAGAACTAGCGGGAGTAGCGAGACCCAGTACTTC.